Following are 23 T cell receptor beta chains from one sample sequenced in a study of blood T cells in healthy people across ages. For the second PCR, which ran for about 7 to 12 cycles, a sample-barcoded 5' primer and a J-beta primer mix were used. TCRdb re-analysed the 5' RACE reads in MiXCR, keeping a single row per CDR3 protein. The data show fewer than 900,000 distinct CDR3 sequences, 35% to 45% seen once. Material for sequencing was blood. The receptors originated from a woman in her sixties or seventies in good health.

The V call is TRBV21-1, the J call TRBJ1-6; TRBD1 is the table's D call and was not checked against the DNA. TRBV21-1 is a recognized pseudogene. The CDR3 spans 15 residues. CDR3 protein: CAPSGTGGPNSPLHF. CDR3 bases: TGTGCCCCGTCCGGGACAGGGGGCCCAAATTCACCCCTCCACTTT.

The sample holds many counts of this clonotype. The V call is TRBV20-1, the J call TRBJ2-1, with TRBD1 matching over 10 bases. The V gene end was trimmed by 1 base and the J gene end by 7 bases; junction bases not matched to a gene: 13. The CDR3 totals 17 residues. Germline CDR1 is DFQATT and CDR2 is SNEGSKA (reference sequence). The CDR3 nucleotides are TGCAGTGCTAGAGCTCTACTTGACAGGGGGCGGACGAATGAGCAGTTCTTC. Its protein product is CSARALLDRGRTNEQFF.

The V call is TRBV7-2, the J call TRBJ2-3; D unresolved. This CDR3 has 15 residues. Trimming stripped 5 bases from V and 2 bases from J, with 14 bases between. From germline, CDR1 is SGHTA and CDR2 FQGNSA. The CDR3 sequence is CASSRTLGATDTQYF. The CDR3 DNA reads TGTGCCAGCAGCCGTACACTTGGTGCCACAGATACGCAGTATTTT. The whole variable domain, filled in from reference TRBV7-2 and TRBJ2-3, reads GAGVSQSPSNKVTEKGKDVELRCDPISGHTALYWYRQSLGQGLEFLIYFQGNSAPDKSGLPSDRFSAERTGGSVSTLTIQRTQQEDSAVYLCASSRTLGATDTQYFGPGTRLTVL.

The chain joins TRBV20-1 to TRBJ2-5, with D hard to call. V gave up 4 bases and J gave up 1 base, with 16 bases separating them. The CDR3 has 15 residues. CDR1 DFQATT and CDR2 SNEGSKA come from the germline V gene (reference sequence). The CDR3 reads CSAISERQVQETQYF. The CDR3 coding sequence is TGCAGTGCTATAAGTGAGCGTCAAGTCCAAGAGACCCAGTACTTC.

In its sample, this clonotype was seen a few times. The chain combines TRBV2 with TRBJ1-5; D is undetermined. V lost 6 bases and J 0 bases, leaving 6 bases between the germline ends. CDR1 is SNHLY, CDR2 FYNNEI, per germline. This CDR3 spans 13 amino acids. The CDR3 protein is CASRAYSNQPQHF. In nucleotides, the CDR3 is TGTGCCAGCAGGGCGTATAGCAATCAGCCCCAGCATTTT.

This clonotype was counted many times. The chain combines TRBV29-1 with TRBJ2-7; the match to TRBD1 covers 8 bases. The CDR3 contains 13 residues. Germline values: CDR1 SQVTM, CDR2 ANQGSEA. Losses at the gene ends were 4 bases for V and 5 bases for J; bases not matched to a gene: 7. The CDR3 sequence: CSVAGQVLHEQYF. CDR3 DNA sequence: TGCAGCGTTGCGGGACAGGTACTCCACGAGCAGTACTTC.

The chain has TRBV6-2 or TRBV6-3 and TRBJ1-4; D is perhaps TRBD1 (5 bases). The CDR3 covers 13 residues. V gave up 8 bases and J gave up 6 bases, with 13 bases separating them. Germline V gives CDR1 MNHEY, CDR2 SVGEGT. CDR3: CASSTGLYEKLFF. In nucleotides, the CDR3 is TGTGCCAGCTCCACGGGACTTTATGAAAAACTGTTTTTT.

This chain connects TRBV29-1 to TRBJ2-5; maybe TRBD1 (5 bases). The ends were cut back, 3 bases at V and 2 bases at J, with 7 bases in the middle. CDR1 SQVTM and CDR2 ANQGSEA come from the germline V gene. The CDR3 is 12 amino acids. The CDR3 coding sequence is TGCAGCGTTGAGCGACAGCAAGAGACCCAGTACTTC. Translating gives CSVERQQETQYF.

This clonotype was detected a few times. V is TRBV6-2 or TRBV6-3 and J is TRBJ1-4; a possible D gene is TRBD1 (5 bases). V lost 0 bases and J 8 bases, leaving 16 bases between the germline ends. Germline values: CDR1 MNHEY, CDR2 SVGEGT. The CDR3 extends over 16 amino acids. CDR3 nucleotides: TGTGCCAGCAGTTACTCGACGTCAGGGACGGACGAAAAACTGTTTTTT. It is translated as CASSYSTSGTDEKLFF.

The chain is built from TRBV7-2 and TRBJ1-3; 9 bases align to TRBD1. Germline CDR1 and CDR2: SGHTA and FQGNSA. After removal of 7 bases from V and 3 bases from J, the junction contained 4 bases not matched to a gene. The CDR3 extends over 14 amino acids. As DNA, the CDR3 is TGTGCCAGCACCAACAGGGGGCATGGAAACACCATATATTTT. Translated: CASTNRGHGNTIYF.

The chain has TRBV20-1 and TRBJ1-1, with D perhaps matching TRBD1 (6 bases). Germline-derived CDR1 and CDR2 are DFQATT and SNEGSKA (reference sequence). Trimming left V 5 bases short and J 1 base short, with 17 bases between. CDR3 size: 15 residues. The CDR3 DNA sequence: TGCAGTGCTGATGGACCGACAGGATGGAACACTGAAGCTTTCTTT. As protein: CSADGPTGWNTEAFF.

As regards this clonotype: The junction shows a germline mismatch at one end, possibly a read error. The chain is built from TRBV7-9 and TRBJ1-2; D remains ambiguous. Germline values: CDR1 SEHNR, CDR2 FQNEAQ (reference sequence). The CDR3 is 17 amino acids. CDR3 nucleotides: TGTGCCAGCAGCCCAAACATATTAGAGTTTTCTAACTATGGCTGCACCTTC. It specifies CASSPNILEFSNYGCTF.

This chain uses TRBV20-1 with TRBJ1-1, with 7 nucleotides matching TRBD1. The J segment lost 9 bases and the V segment lost 5 bases, leaving 12 bases of the junction unmatched. From germline, CDR1 is DFQATT and CDR2 SNEGSKA (reference sequence). This CDR3 region has 13 residues. The DNA for the CDR3 is TGCAGTGCTCCAATCCGGGACAGCTTAAAAGCTTTCTTT. Its protein is CSAPIRDSLKAFF.

CDR3 loop: CASSFIRTDYNEQFF. The CDR3 nucleotides read TGTGCCAGCAGTTTCATCCGGACTGATTACAATGAGCAGTTCTTC. This chain links TRBV12-3 or TRBV12-4 with TRBJ2-1; D perhaps matches TRBD2 (5 bases). This CDR3 contains 15 residues. Trimming shortened V by 3 bases and J by 4 bases, and 13 bases separated the two germline ends.

The V and J genes are TRBV10-3 and TRBJ2-1; D may correspond to TRBD1 or TRBD2 (5 bases each). The CDR3 sequence is 14 residues long. With 8 bases removed from V and 8 bases from J, the gap between germline ends came to 19 bases. Per germline, CDR1 ENHRY and CDR2 SYGVKD. CDR3 sequence: CAIASLGTGDEQFF. As DNA, the CDR3 is TGTGCCATCGCGTCCCTCGGGACGGGTGATGAGCAGTTCTTC.

The rearrangement joins TRBV5-1 to TRBJ2-4; TRBD2 might be the D (5 bases). CDR1 and CDR2 (germline): SGHRS, YFSETQ. The CDR3 covers 15 residues. The V end lost 2 bases, the J end lost 6 bases, and 15 bases lay between the germline ends. The CDR3: CASSFTGPSGNIQYF. CDR3 nucleotides: TGCGCCAGCAGCTTTACTGGACCCAGCGGAAACATTCAGTACTTC.

This clonotype has just a few counts. The rearrangement uses TRBV10-3 and TRBJ1-4, with TRBD1 matching over 10 bases. Trimming cost V 6 bases and J 5 bases; bases outside gene matches: 3. The CDR3 loop spans 14 amino acids. Germline V gene sequence: CDR1 ENHRY, CDR2 SYGVKD. The DNA of the CDR3 is TGTGCCATCAGAGAGGGACAGGGGAATGAAAAACTGTTTTTT. It specifies CAIREGQGNEKLFF.

The gene calls are TRBV3-1 and TRBJ2-2; 7 bases fit TRBD2. The V gene end was trimmed by 6 bases and the J gene end by 7 bases; junction bases not matched to a gene: 5. Germline CDR1 LGHDT, CDR2 YNNKEL (reference sequence). The CDR3 totals 13 residues. CDR3: CASRLALGGELFF. CDR3 nucleotide sequence: TGTGCCAGCAGACTAGCGTTGGGCGGGGAGCTGTTTTTT.

A single count supports this clonotype. The chain uses TRBV12-3 or TRBV12-4 and TRBJ2-3; D could derive from TRBD1 or TRBD2 (5 bases each). Trimming took 7 bases from V and 2 from J, leaving 16 bases between them. There are 15 residues in the CDR3. CDR3 in amino acids: CASTFRGRNTDTQYF. The CDR3 DNA reads TGTGCCAGCACCTTTCGGGGACGGAACACAGATACGCAGTATTTT.

This clonotype was observed at least ten times. This chain uses TRBV7-2 with TRBJ2-1, with TRBD2 matching 11 bases. Unmatched junction bases numbered 10, after V lost 5 bases and J lost 13 bases. The CDR3 is 14 amino acids. Germline values: CDR1 SGHTA, CDR2 FQGNSA. This chain's CDR3 is CASSSGTSGKPQFF. CDR3 nucleotides: TGTGCCAGCAGCAGTGGGACTAGCGGAAAACCCCAGTTCTTC.

This clonotype has only a few counts. The chain employs TRBV11-1 and TRBJ2-3; 7 bases map to TRBD2. Losses at the gene ends were 5 bases for V and 2 bases for J; bases not matched to a gene: 7. The CDR3 is 15 residues long. Germline CDR1 reads SGHAT; CDR2 reads FQDESV (reference sequence). Written as DNA, the CDR3 is TGTGCCAGCAGCGGACGCGGGGACTACACAGATACGCAGTATTTT. Its translation: CASSGRGDYTDTQYF.

This clonotype was detected only a few times. Sequence at one end of the junction differs from germline and may be a read error. The chain carries TRBV4-2 and TRBJ1-4; 10 bases agree with TRBD1. This CDR3 contains 14 residues. Looked up from germline, CDR1 is LGHNA and CDR2 is YNFKEQ. The CDR3 region is CASSLGTGAEKLFF. CDR3 nucleotide sequence: TGTGCTAGCAGCCTTGGGACAGGGGCTGAAAAACTGTTTTTT.

The genes are TRBV5-1 and TRBJ2-5; 10 positions match TRBD2. The CDR3 length is 14 residues. Germline V gene data show CDR1 as SGHRS and CDR2 as YFSETQ. Trimming cost V 4 bases and J 7 bases; bases outside gene matches: 7. CDR3: CASSPSGGRGTQYF. In nucleotides, the CDR3 is TGCGCCAGCAGCCCTAGCGGGGGAAGGGGGACCCAGTACTTC.